A selection of T cell receptor beta chains follows, all from one sample in a study of blood T cells in healthy people across ages. TCRdb processed the 5' RACE reads anew with MiXCR; each CDR3 protein has one entry. There are more than 600,000 distinct CDR3 sequences in the sample; 20% to 25% occur only once, and 9.4% lies in the top ten. These records were also assigned to another study, of T cells of mothers and their children.

Sequenced input: blood. The receptors here all came from a boy aged 5-17 years in good health. The CDR3 runs from the conserved cysteine through the conserved F or W. A D gene is named only where the DNA matches it firmly. Clone size, where shown, is once, few, many, or a class for clones that have expanded.

j_gene | d_gene | v_gene | len | abundance | CDR3nt | CDR3aa
TRBJ1-3 | TRBD1 | TRBV12-3/TRBV12-4 | 14 | few | TGTGCCAGCAGTAACAGGGGCTCTGGAAACACCATATATTTT | CASSNRGSGNTIYF
TRBJ1-4 | NA | TRBV6-5 | 14 | NA | TGTGCCAGCAGTTTGTTGTCAGCTAATGAAAAACTGTTTTTT | CASSLLSANEKLFF
TRBJ2-7 | NA | TRBV12-3/TRBV12-4 | 15 | few | TGTGCCAGCAGCCCCGCCGGGACGGGAAACTACGAGCAGTACTTC | CASSPAGTGNYEQYF
TRBJ1-5 | NA | TRBV20-1 | 15 | few | TGCAGTGCCCCCTCGCCGGCCGGGACCAATCAGCCCCAGCATTTT | CSAPSPAGTNQPQHF
TRBJ2-5 | NA | TRBV20-1 | 14 | many | TGCAGTGCTAGAGGGACTCCCCCTCCGGAGACCCAGTACTTC | CSARGTPPPETQYF
TRBJ2-7 | NA | TRBV4-1 | 14 | many | TGCGCCAGCAGCCACCGGGACGGGACCTACGAGCAGTACTTC | CASSHRDGTYEQYF
TRBJ2-3 | TRBD2 | TRBV13 | 20 | NA | TGTGCCAGCAGCTTAGACCCGGGACTAGCGGGGGGGCCTTGGGGAGATACGCAGTATTTT | CASSLDPGLAGGPWGDTQYF
TRBJ2-5 | NA | TRBV29-1 | 12 | few | TGCAGCGTTGATTTGAGTGGCGAGACCCAGTACTTC | CSVDLSGETQYF
TRBJ2-3 | NA | TRBV29-1 | 15 | few | TGCAGCGTTGAAGTGGAACTAGCAAGGTCAGATACGCAGTATTTT | CSVEVELARSDTQYF
TRBJ2-1 | NA | TRBV24-1 | 16 | NA | TGTGCCACCAGTGAGCGCGGTGGAGGGGGCAGGGGTGAGCAGTTCTTC | CATSERGGGGRGEQFF
TRBJ2-5 | TRBD2 | TRBV20-1 | 16 | NA | TGCAGTGCTGGGGGACTAGCGGGGGCCCCGCAAGAGACCCAGTACTTC | CSAGGLAGAPQETQYF
TRBJ2-7 | NA | TRBV5-1 | 18 | NA | TGCGCCAGCAGCTTGGGGGGGGTTTCCCCCTATTTCTACTACGAGCAGTACTTC | CASSLGGVSPYFYYEQYF
TRBJ2-7 | NA | TRBV7-9 | 18 | NA | TGTGCCAGCAGCCAAGGCCCAGTCGGGGATGTTTGGGACTACGAGCAGTACTTC | CASSQGPVGDVWDYEQYF
TRBJ2-7 | NA | TRBV7-8 | 14 | NA | TGTGCCAGCAGCTTTAAAGGGACATCCTACGAGCAGTACTTC | CASSFKGTSYEQYF
TRBJ1-4 | NA | TRBV7-9 | 15 | NA | TGTGCCAGCAGCTACGCGGGGGGCCAAGGTGAAAAACTGTTTTTT | CASSYAGGQGEKLFF
TRBJ2-5 | TRBD1 | TRBV28 | 14 | NA | TGTGCCAGCAGGCGACAGGGGGCCAGGGAGACCCAGTACTTC | CASRRQGARETQYF
TRBJ2-6 | NA | TRBV2 | 14 | many | TGTGCCAGCAGTGGGGGGCCTGGGGCCAACGTCCTGACTTTC | CASSGGPGANVLTF
TRBJ2-2 | NA | TRBV12-3/TRBV12-4 | 23 | NA | NA | CASSFGNLGYEQYFGPGTGELFF
TRBJ2-1 | TRBD2 | TRBV7-6 | 15 | few | TGTGCCAGCAGCTTACGCGGGGGGCTCTACAATGAGCAGTTCTTC | CASSLRGGLYNEQFF
TRBJ1-2 | TRBD1 | TRBV29-1 | 15 | once | TGCAGCGTTGAAATTTCGGGACAGGCAACCTATGGCTACACCTTC | CSVEISGQATYGYTF
TRBJ2-5 | NA | TRBV11-1 | 13 | NA | TGTGCCAGCAAAATAAGGTCCGGGGAGACCCAGTACTTC | CASKIRSGETQYF
TRBJ2-1 | NA | TRBV10-3 | 12 | few | TGTGCCAGCGGGACGACCTACAATGAGCAGTTCTTC | CASGTTYNEQFF
TRBJ2-5 | NA | TRBV7-8 | 15 | NA | TGTGCCAGCAGCCAAGGGGTCGCGAAGTGGGAGACCCAGTACTTC | CASSQGVAKWETQYF
TRBJ1-2 | NA | TRBV11-2 | 12 | NA | TGTGCCAGCAGCTCTATGGACCGAAAGGCCAGCTTC | CASSSMDRKASF
TRBJ2-3 | NA | TRBV24-1 | 12 | NA | TGTGCCACCGGTTTCAGCACAGATACGCAGTATTTT | CATGFSTDTQYF
TRBJ2-7 | TRBD1 | TRBV10-3 | 14 | few | TGTGCCATCAGTCTCCGGGACAGGGCCCACGAGCAGTACTTC | CAISLRDRAHEQYF
TRBJ2-3 | NA | TRBV5-5 | 13 | few | TGTGCCAGCAGCTTCCCAGGGGCAGATACGCAGTATTTT | CASSFPGADTQYF
TRBJ2-7 | NA | TRBV29-1 | 12 | NA | TGCAGCGTTATTAGTGACAGCCGCGAGCAGTACTTC | CSVISDSREQYF
TRBJ2-2 | NA | TRBV4-3 | 15 | NA | TGCGCCAGCAGCCAAGTGGGCCGTCGCCCCGGGGAGCTGTTTTTT | CASSQVGRRPGELFF
TRBJ2-1 | TRBD2 | TRBV4-1 | 15 | few | TGCGCCAGCACCCCGGGACTAGCGGCCTACAATGAGCAGTTCTTC | CASTPGLAAYNEQFF
TRBJ2-5 | NA | TRBV11-3 | 14 | NA | TGTGCCAGCAGCTCCTCGGGACCCCCGGAGACCCAGTACTTC | CASSSSGPPETQYF
TRBJ1-2 | NA | TRBV7-9 | 13 | NA | TGTGCCAGCAGCGCCACAGGGACGGGCGGCTACACCTTC | CASSATGTGGYTF
TRBJ2-5 | NA | TRBV20-1 | 11 | few | TGCAGTGAGTCTGCACAGGAGACCCAGTACTTC | CSESAQETQYF
TRBJ2-5 | NA | TRBV4-2 | 14 | NA | TGTGCCAGCAGCCATCCGACGGAGGGGGAGACCCAGTACTTC | CASSHPTEGETQYF
TRBJ2-7 | NA | TRBV7-2 | 13 | few | TGTGCCAGCAGCTTAGTGGTAGGGAACGAGCAGTACTTC | CASSLVVGNEQYF
TRBJ2-7 | NA | TRBV12-3/TRBV12-4 | 12 | NA | TGTGCCAGCAGTCCTCACCTGTACGAGCAGTACTTC | CASSPHLYEQYF
TRBJ2-2 | TRBD2 | TRBV4-2 | 15 | few | TGTGCCAGCAGCCAAGAGGCGGGAGGGCTCGGGGAGCTGTTTTTT | CASSQEAGGLGELFF
TRBJ2-7 | NA | TRBV10-3 | 16 | NA | TGTGCCATCAGTGAGTCGAGTGGGCAGGGATCGTACGAGCAGTACTTC | CAISESSGQGSYEQYF
TRBJ2-1 | NA | TRBV4-1 | 16 | few | TGCGCCAGCAGCCAGGAAAGGTGGTCCGCGGGGAATGAGCAGTTCTTC | CASSQERWSAGNEQFF
TRBJ1-1 | NA | TRBV7-2 | 13 | few | TGTGCCAGCAGCTTAGTAGGTATGACTGAAGCTTTCTTT | CASSLVGMTEAFF
TRBJ2-1 | NA | TRBV5-1 | 15 | few | TGCGCCAGCAGCTTGTTCACCTCCTCTAACAATGAGCAGTTCTTC | CASSLFTSSNNEQFF